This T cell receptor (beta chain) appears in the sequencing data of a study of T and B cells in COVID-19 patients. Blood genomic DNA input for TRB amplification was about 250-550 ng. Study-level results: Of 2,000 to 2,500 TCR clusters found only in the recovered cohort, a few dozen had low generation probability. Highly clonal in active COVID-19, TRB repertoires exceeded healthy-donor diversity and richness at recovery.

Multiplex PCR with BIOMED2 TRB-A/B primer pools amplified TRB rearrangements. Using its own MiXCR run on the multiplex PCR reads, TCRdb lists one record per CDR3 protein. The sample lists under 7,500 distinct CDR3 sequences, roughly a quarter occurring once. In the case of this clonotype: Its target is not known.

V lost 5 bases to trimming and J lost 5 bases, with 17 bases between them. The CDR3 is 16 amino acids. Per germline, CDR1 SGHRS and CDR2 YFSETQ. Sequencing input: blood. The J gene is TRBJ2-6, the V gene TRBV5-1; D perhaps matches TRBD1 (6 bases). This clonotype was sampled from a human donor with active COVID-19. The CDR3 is CASSSGQSIWANVLTF. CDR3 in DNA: TGCGCCAGCAGTTCAGGACAGTCCATCTGGGCCAACGTCCTGACTTTC.